In this sample, the clone carrying this TCR beta chain turned up many times. The entry originates in a study of read filtering for tumor transcriptome and immune sequencing. Molecular barcoded adaptors covering alpha/delta and beta/gamma chains were used on approximately 440 ng RNA. Each CDR3 protein gets one entry after TCRdb re-called the reads with MiXCR. The sample comprises 35,000 to 40,000 distinct CDR3 sequences, roughly an eighth of which are singletons, and 35% to 45% rests with the top ten. The CDR3 loop spans 11 amino acids. Trimming shortened V by 3 bases and J by 5 bases, and 8 bases separated the two germline ends. Germline V gene data show CDR1 as DFQATT and CDR2 as SNEGSKA (reference sequence).

Sequenced: a population of CD138-negative cells sorted from bone marrow. The chain is built from TRBV20-1 and TRBJ2-7; maybe TRBD2 (5 bases). The sequence derives from a donor older than 35 with multiple myeloma. In DNA form, the CDR3 reads TGCAGTGCTAGCAAGGGAGACGAGCAGTACTTC. Its protein is CSASKGDEQYF.